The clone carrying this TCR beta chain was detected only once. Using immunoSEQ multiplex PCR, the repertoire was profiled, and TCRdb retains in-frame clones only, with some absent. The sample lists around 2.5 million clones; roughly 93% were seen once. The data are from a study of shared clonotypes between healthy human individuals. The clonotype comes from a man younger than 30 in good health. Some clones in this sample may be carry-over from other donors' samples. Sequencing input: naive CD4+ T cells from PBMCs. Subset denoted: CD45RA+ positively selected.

The CDR3 region is CASSENFRGRAWDTEAFF. The CDR3 region has the DNA TGTGCCAGCAGTGAGAATTTTAGGGGGCGGGCGTGGGATACTGAAGCTTTCTTT. The rearrangement joins TRBV6-1 to TRBJ1-1, with 7 bases lining up with TRBD1. Germline assignment: CDR1 MNHNS and CDR2 SASEGT. V shed 3 bases and J 5 bases; nucleotides not matched to a gene: 18. This CDR3 contains 18 residues.